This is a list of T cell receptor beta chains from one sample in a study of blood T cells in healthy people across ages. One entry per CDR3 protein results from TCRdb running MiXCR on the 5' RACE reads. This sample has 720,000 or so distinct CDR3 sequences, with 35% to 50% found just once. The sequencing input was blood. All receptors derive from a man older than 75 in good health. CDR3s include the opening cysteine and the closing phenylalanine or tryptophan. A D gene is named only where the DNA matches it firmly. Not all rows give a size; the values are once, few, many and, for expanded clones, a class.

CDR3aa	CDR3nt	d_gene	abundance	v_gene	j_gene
CASSSGTGEETQYF	TGCGCCAGCAGCTCCGGGACAGGGGAGGAGACCCAGTACTTC	TRBD1	few	TRBV5-1	TRBJ2-5
CATSDLDSGSTDTQYF	TGTGCCACCAGTGATTTGGATAGCGGGAGCACAGATACGCAGTATTTT	TRBD2	few	TRBV24-1	TRBJ2-3
CSARDSLRTGREKLFF	TGCAGTGCTAGAGACTCGCTTAGGACAGGGAGAGAAAAACTGTTTTTT	TRBD1	many	TRBV20-1	TRBJ1-4
CASTAAGRRTDTQYF	TGTGCGTCTACTGCTGCGGGTAGAAGAACAGATACGCAGTATTTT	-	-	TRBV6-5	TRBJ2-3
CSVNRVGTGELFF	TGCAGCGTTAACAGGGTGGGCACCGGGGAGCTGTTTTTT	-	few	TRBV29-1	TRBJ2-2
CATSDRNRVAGVTDTQYF	TGTGCCACCAGTGATCGAAATAGGGTCGCGGGTGTTACAGATACGCAGTATTTT	-	-	TRBV24-1	TRBJ2-3
CASSSSGIAGGQGETQYF	TGTGCCAGCAGCTCCTCCGGGATAGCGGGGGGGCAGGGTGAGACCCAGTACTTC	TRBD2	-	TRBV7-2	TRBJ2-5
CASSLGGRDNSPLHF	TGCGCCAGCAGCTTGGGAGGCAGGGATAATTCACCCCTCCACTTT	-	-	TRBV5-1	TRBJ1-6
CSGTEQGMNTEAFF	TGCAGCGGGACCGAACAGGGGATGAACACTGAAGCTTTCTTT	TRBD1	-	TRBV29-1	TRBJ1-1
CASSDHSTYNSPLHF	TGCGCCAGCAGCGACCACAGCACCTATAATTCACCCCTCCACTTT	-	-	TRBV5-1	TRBJ1-6
CASSLAGTTNEKLFF	TGCGCCAGCAGCTTGGCCGGGACAACTAATGAAAAACTGTTTTTT	-	-	TRBV5-1	TRBJ1-4
CASSTRTGRPYEQYF	TGTGCCAGCAGCACGCGTACGGGTAGGCCCTACGAGCAGTACTTC	-	-	TRBV7-2	TRBJ2-7
CASGDGGTEQYF	TGCGCCAGCGGGGACGGGGGAACCGAGCAGTACTTC	-	many	TRBV4-3	TRBJ2-7
CASSPHREAARGYTF	TGTGCCAGCAGTCCTCACAGGGAGGCCGCGCGTGGCTACACCTTC	-	-	TRBV12-3/TRBV12-4	TRBJ1-2
CASSAGHTEAFF	TGTGCCAGCAGTGCGGGACATACTGAAGCTTTCTTT	-	-	TRBV28	TRBJ1-1
CAWTGFSTDTQYF	TGTGCCTGGACCGGGTTTAGCACAGATACGCAGTATTTT	-	-	TRBV30	TRBJ2-3
CSARRAFGSDTQYF	-	-	few	TRBV20-1	TRBJ2-3
CASSSGTPQYF	TGTGCCAGCAGTTCCGGGACACCGCAGTACTTC	-	few	TRBV12-3/TRBV12-4	TRBJ2-4
CASSPPGRGGNEQYF	TGTGCCAGCAGCCCTCCGGGCAGGGGTGGGAACGAGCAGTACTTC	-	few	TRBV7-9	TRBJ2-7
CSARLAGDSYNEQFF	TGCAGTGCCAGACTAGCGGGAGACTCCTACAATGAGCAGTTCTTC	TRBD2	many	TRBV20-1	TRBJ2-1
CASSYGVTNYGYTF	TGTGCCAGCAGTTACGGTGTCACCAACTATGGCTACACCTTC	-	-	TRBV6-2/TRBV6-3	TRBJ1-2
CASSGLGLGSSYEQYF	TGTGCCAGCAGTGGGTTGGGACTAGGAAGCTCCTACGAGCAGTACTTC	TRBD2	-	TRBV12-3/TRBV12-4	TRBJ2-7
CASSPKAPGGSDTQYF	TGTGCCAGCTCACCGAAAGCCCCAGGGGGGTCGGATACGCAGTATTTT	-	-	TRBV18	TRBJ2-3
CASSLRQGRGGYTF	TGTGCCAGCAGTCTTAGACAGGGCAGGGGTGGCTACACCTTC	TRBD1	-	TRBV3-1	TRBJ1-2
CASSPLFSYTGGAPGANVLTF	TGTGCCAGCAGTCCATTATTTTCGTATACAGGGGGCGCCCCTGGGGCCAACGTCCTGACTTTC	TRBD1	-	TRBV27	TRBJ2-6
CASSVAGGASADTQYF	TGTGCCAGCAGCGTAGCGGGGGGGGCCTCGGCAGATACGCAGTATTTT	TRBD2	-	TRBV9	TRBJ2-3
CASTPRILSYNEQFF	TGTGCCAGCACTCCACGTATTCTGTCCTACAATGAGCAGTTCTTC	-	-	TRBV28	TRBJ2-1
CSFKGTSGSLRTDTQYF	TGCAGCTTCAAGGGGACTAGCGGGAGCCTACGCACAGATACGCAGTATTTT	TRBD2	-	TRBV20-1	TRBJ2-3
CASSRLPLGDTGELFF	TGTGCCAGCAGCCGACTTCCCTTGGGGGACACCGGGGAGCTGTTTTTT	-	-	TRBV6-2/TRBV6-3	TRBJ2-2
CASSQRTGGSEQYF	TGTGCCAGCAGCCAAAGGACAGGGGGAAGCGAGCAGTACTTC	TRBD1	-	TRBV3-1	TRBJ2-7
CASSPTWELYF	TGTGCCAGCAGCCCTACTTGGGAGTTGTATTTT	-	-	TRBV6-2/TRBV6-3	TRBJ2-3
CSAWGDRVDNEQYF	TGCAGTGCTTGGGGGGACAGGGTAGACAATGAGCAGTACTTC	TRBD1	-	TRBV20-1	TRBJ2-7
CASSLGQGSWETQYF	TGTGCCAGCAGCTTAGGGCAGGGGAGTTGGGAGACCCAGTACTTC	-	once	TRBV7-2	TRBJ2-5
CASSNPGRDIKETQYF	TGTGCCAGCAGCAATCCCGGCCGGGACATAAAAGAGACCCAGTACTTC	-	-	TRBV6-2/TRBV6-3	TRBJ2-5
CASSNHGWGLGGRQETQYF	TGTGCCAGCAGCAACCACGGCTGGGGGCTCGGCGGGCGGCAAGAGACCCAGTACTTC	-	-	TRBV3-1	TRBJ2-5